What follows are 28 T cell receptor beta chains derived from one specimen sequenced in a study of T-cell memory formation after mild COVID-19. Using its own MiXCR run on the 5' RACE reads, TCRdb lists one record per CDR3 protein. Seen here are around 450,000 distinct CDR3 sequences, approximately 24% observed once, and the top ten hold around 9%. The sample taken for sequencing was PBMCs or a T cell subset sorted from them (not recorded which). The receptors were sampled from an adult woman who had mild COVID-19 (a few samples of this study predate the infection). Cell type and time point are not known.

The V call is TRBV4-3, the J call TRBJ2-2; TRBD2 matches 8 bases. The CDR3 spans 15 residues. Germline V gives CDR1 LGHNA, CDR2 YSLEER. V lost 4 bases and J lost 4; bases outside the gene matches: 5. The CDR3 spells CASSPGLVSTGELFF. CDR3 nucleotide sequence: TGCGCCAGCAGCCCGGGACTAGTTAGCACCGGGGAGCTGTTTTTT.

The V and J genes are TRBV5-5 and TRBJ1-6, with D perhaps TRBD1 (5 bases). CDR1 is SGHKS, CDR2 YYEKEE, per germline (reference sequence). Trimming left V 4 bases short and J 6 bases short, with 11 bases between. The CDR3 is made up of 14 amino acids. In DNA form, the CDR3 reads TGTGCCAGCAGCCTACCGGGACTTAATTCACCCCTCCACTTT. Protein: CASSLPGLNSPLHF.

A few counts support this clonotype. The chain is built from TRBV4-2 and TRBJ2-1; TRBD1 agrees at 9 bases. Germline trimming cut 0 bases from V and 8 bases from J; bases unmatched to any gene: 8. CDR3 length equals 16 residues. Germline V gene lookup returns CDR1 LGHNA and CDR2 YNFKEQ. This chain's CDR3 is CASSQDLTGGEYEQFF. As DNA, the CDR3 is TGTGCCAGCAGCCAAGATTTGACAGGGGGGGAATATGAGCAGTTCTTC.

This clonotype was seen a few times. This chain uses TRBV18 with TRBJ1-1; tentatively, D is TRBD1 (5 bases). The V end was cut by 3 bases, the J end by 3 bases, with 11 bases between. This CDR3 comprises 14 residues. Germline CDR1 is KGHSH and CDR2 is LQKENI. CDR3 in amino acids: CASSPLRDHTEAFF. CDR3 nucleotides: TGTGCCAGCTCACCCCTAAGGGACCACACTGAAGCTTTCTTT.

The table lists this clonotype with many counts. V and J are TRBV12-3 or TRBV12-4 and TRBJ1-5, with 7 bases identical to TRBD1. V shed 5 bases and J 2 bases; nucleotides not matched to a gene: 3. The CDR3 is 14 amino acids. DNA for the CDR3: TGTGCCAGCAGTGACGACAGGGGCAATCAGCCCCAGCATTTT. It yields the protein CASSDDRGNQPQHF.

The genes are TRBV19 and TRBJ2-2, with D possibly being TRBD1 (6 bases). Per germline, CDR1 LNHDA and CDR2 SQIVND (reference sequence). The ends were cut back, 5 bases at V and 7 bases at J, with 17 bases in the middle. CDR3 size: 15 residues. The CDR3 protein is CASSVGARISGELFF. In nucleotides, the CDR3 is TGTGCCAGTAGTGTGGGGGCCAGGATAAGCGGGGAGCTGTTTTTT.

There are a few counts of this clonotype. This chain's CDR3 is CASGVDAFF. In DNA, the CDR3 is TGTGCCAGCGGGGTGGATGCTTTCTTT. This chain uses TRBV6-1 with TRBJ1-1; D unclear. This CDR3 region has 9 residues. Per the germline V gene, CDR1 is MNHNS and CDR2 is SASEGT. V lost 8 bases and J 11 bases, leaving 9 bases between the germline ends.

This clonotype showed up just a few times. The chain is built from TRBV3-1 and TRBJ1-3; no firm D call. Trimming pared 0 bases from V and 0 bases from J, leaving 15 bases between. The CDR3 contains 18 residues. Germline loops: CDR1 LGHDT, CDR2 YNNKEL (reference sequence). CDR3 DNA sequence: TGTGCCAGCAGCCAAGATTTGGGGAGAGCTCGCTCTGGAAACACCATATATTTT. This gives the protein CASSQDLGRARSGNTIYF.

J is TRBJ2-7 and V is TRBV7-9; D call uncertain. CDR1 and CDR2 from the germline V gene are SEHNR and FQNEAQ (reference sequence). This CDR3 has 13 amino acids. Trimming removed 6 bases at V and 2 bases at J, with 11 bases between. CDR3 sequence: CASRTPTPYEQYF. As DNA, the CDR3 is TGTGCCAGCAGAACCCCCACCCCCTACGAGCAGTACTTC.

This chain connects TRBV6-5 to TRBJ2-7; 11 nucleotides align to TRBD2. V lost 2 bases to trimming and J lost 2 bases; unmatched junction nucleotides: 8. Germline CDR1 reads MNHEY; CDR2 reads SVGAGI. The length of the CDR3 is 17 residues. CDR3 in amino acids: CASSYRVSGGATYEQYF. The CDR3 coding sequence is TGTGCCAGCAGTTACCGTGTTAGCGGGGGGGCCACCTACGAGCAGTACTTC.

This clonotype was seen at least ten times. The gene calls are TRBV13 and TRBJ2-7; tentative D call: TRBD1 (6 bases). Germline V gene data show CDR1 as PRHDT and CDR2 as FYEKMQ (reference sequence). The germline V and J ends were trimmed by 3 bases and 7 bases, with 7 bases remaining between them. There are 11 residues in the CDR3. The CDR3: CASSLRGEQYF. The CDR3 DNA is TGTGCCAGCAGCTTGAGGGGGGAGCAGTACTTC.

This clonotype was counted a few times. The chain is built from TRBV4-1 and TRBJ1-1, with a tentative D call TRBD1 (5 bases). V lost 2 bases and J 4 bases, leaving 5 bases between the germline ends. Looked up from germline, CDR1 is MGHRA and CDR2 is YSYEKL. The CDR3 is made up of 12 amino acids. Here the CDR3 DNA reads TGCGCCAGCAGCCAAAGGGGCACTGAAGCTTTCTTT. Translated, it gives CASSQRGTEAFF.

Written as DNA, the CDR3 is TGCAGTGCCCAATCGACAGGCTATGGCTACACCTTC. Translation: CSAQSTGYGYTF. The V call is TRBV20-1, the J call TRBJ1-2; TRBD1 might be the D (6 bases). Germline V lookup: CDR1 DFQATT, CDR2 SNEGSKA (reference sequence). The CDR3 spans 12 residues. Trimming took off 6 bases at V and 4 bases at J, with 12 bases between the two ends.

This clonotype was counted only a few times. J is TRBJ1-1 and V is TRBV6-2 or TRBV6-3; 7 bases agree with TRBD1. Germline loops: CDR1 MNHEY, CDR2 SVGEGT. CDR3 length: 18 residues. V lost 5 bases to trimming and J lost 2 bases; unmatched junction nucleotides: 17. CDR3 protein: CASSPGTAGTGLNTEAFF. The CDR3 nucleotides read TGTGCCAGCAGTCCCGGGACAGCCGGTACTGGTCTTAACACTGAAGCTTTCTTT.

This clonotype was seen repeatedly, ten times or more. V gene TRBV5-1 combines with J gene TRBJ1-2; D is perhaps TRBD1 (5 bases). This CDR3 is 13 amino acids long. Trimming shortened V by 7 bases and J by 5 bases, and 15 bases separated the two germline ends. Germline V gene lookup returns CDR1 SGHRS and CDR2 YFSETQ. CDR3 nucleotides: TGCGCCAGCGGGGAAGGGACGTTGTATGGCTACACCTTC. Encoded protein: CASGEGTLYGYTF.

The gene calls are TRBV27 and TRBJ2-1; unclear D gene. There are 15 residues in the CDR3. Between the trimmed V and J ends, which lost 6 bases and 6 bases, there was a span of 18 bases. CDR1 MNHEY and CDR2 SMNVEV come from the germline V gene (reference sequence). CDR3 in amino acids: CASSAPGPFPNEQFF. The CDR3 DNA sequence: TGTGCCAGCAGCGCTCCGGGCCCTTTCCCCAATGAGCAGTTCTTC.

V usage is TRBV6-2 or TRBV6-3 and J usage is TRBJ2-3, with 8 bases that match TRBD2. The J segment lost 9 bases and the V segment lost 5 bases, leaving 13 bases of the junction unmatched. The CDR3 sequence is 15 residues long. Germline V CDR1 and CDR2: MNHEY, SVGEGT. CDR3 DNA: TGTGCCAGCAGTCCCCGGGGGGGGCGGTCAGGCACGCAGTATTTT. Its protein product is CASSPRGGRSGTQYF.

There are a few counts of this clonotype. The chain couples TRBV21-1 to TRBJ2-4; the listed D gene, TRBD2, was not tested against the DNA. TRBV21-1 is a listed pseudogene. The CDR3 extends over 19 amino acids. CDR3 sequence: CASSKGVSGSDIAKNIQYF. DNA of the CDR3: TGTGCCAGCAGCAAAGGGGTTAGCGGGAGTGATATTGCCAAAAACATTCAGTACTTC.

This sequence joins TRBV30 and TRBJ2-1; the match to TRBD2 covers 10 bases. Trimming at V came to 5 bases and at J to 9 bases, leaving 10 bases not matched to a gene. This CDR3 is built from 14 residues. Germline V CDR1 and CDR2: GTSNPN, SVGIG (reference sequence). CDR3 sequence reads: CAWSGLAGVGEQFF. The CDR3 DNA reads as TGTGCCTGGTCCGGCCTAGCGGGGGTGGGTGAGCAGTTCTTC. The variable domain in full, with the rest retrieved from reference TRBV30 and TRBJ2-1, is SQTIHQWPATLVQPVGSPLSLECTVEGTSNPNLYWYRQAAGRGLQLLFYSVGIGQISSEVPQNLSASRPQDRQFILSSKKLLLSDSGFYLCAWSGLAGVGEQFFGPGTRLTVL.

Many counts were recorded for this clonotype. V usage is TRBV12-3 or TRBV12-4 and J usage is TRBJ2-5; either TRBD1 or TRBD2 may fit D (5 bases each). This CDR3 spans 13 amino acids. V lost 1 base and J 4 bases, leaving 7 bases between the germline ends. CDR3 amino acids: CASSLERGETQYF. CDR3 in DNA: TGTGCCAGCAGTTTAGAGAGGGGAGAGACCCAGTACTTC.

The rearrangement uses TRBV15 and TRBJ2-7; D might be TRBD1 or TRBD2, each matching 5 bases. The germline gives CDR1 LNHNV, CDR2 YYDKDF (reference sequence). The CDR3 runs to 15 residues. V was cut by 0 bases and J by 1 base, with 10 bases left in between. The DNA of the CDR3 is TGTGCCACCAGCAGAGATAGAGGGGTATCCTACGAGCAGTACTTC. Protein sequence: CATSRDRGVSYEQYF.

J is TRBJ2-5 and V is TRBV7-9, with 12 bases lining up with TRBD1. Germline lookup yields CDR1 SEHNR and CDR2 FQNEAQ (reference sequence). The junction had 4 bases not matched to a gene; V was cut back by 4 bases and J by 4 bases. The CDR3 is 15 amino acids. The CDR3 spells CASSSRDRGRETQYF. Here the CDR3 DNA reads TGTGCCAGCAGCTCCCGGGACAGGGGGCGAGAGACCCAGTACTTC.

V and J are TRBV6-2 or TRBV6-3 and TRBJ2-7; D is perhaps TRBD2 (6 bases). V was clipped by 5 bases and J by 6 bases, with 17 bases between them. CDR3 length: 14 amino acids. Germline loops: CDR1 MNHEY, CDR2 SVGEGT. The CDR3, as DNA: TGTGCCAGCAGTGTAGCGGCGATATCAGGCGAGCAGTACTTC. Translation: CASSVAAISGEQYF.

This clonotype was counted between two and nine times. This chain connects TRBV6-6 to TRBJ2-1, with D perhaps TRBD1 (6 bases). Germline loops: CDR1 MNHNY, CDR2 SVGAGI (reference sequence). Trimming took off 6 bases at V and 7 bases at J, with 10 bases between the two ends. The CDR3 has 12 amino acids. CDR3 DNA: TGTGCCAGCAGCCCCGGGACAAATGAGCAGTTCTTC. It yields the protein CASSPGTNEQFF.

This chain joins TRBV20-1 and TRBJ1-1; D may be TRBD1 (6 bases). CDR1 and CDR2 (germline): DFQATT, SNEGSKA (reference sequence). The CDR3 runs 15 residues. The V end lost 0 bases, the J end lost 4 bases, and 15 bases lay between the germline ends. The CDR3 here is CSARDRDKSITEAFF. The DNA of the CDR3 is TGCAGTGCTAGAGATCGGGACAAGTCTATCACTGAAGCTTTCTTT.

The chain uses TRBV19 and TRBJ2-1, with 7 bases lining up with TRBD1. V lost 2 bases to trimming and J lost 2 bases; unmatched junction nucleotides: 6. Germline assignment: CDR1 LNHDA and CDR2 SQIVND (reference sequence). The CDR3 extends over 16 amino acids. CDR3 bases: TGTGCCAGTAGTATAAGTCCGGGACAGACCTACAATGAGCAGTTCTTC. Amino acid sequence: CASSISPGQTYNEQFF. Supplemented by reference TRBV19 and TRBJ2-1, the full variable domain reads DGGITQSPKYLFRKEGQNVTLSCEQNLNHDAMYWYRQDPGQGLRLIYYSQIVNDFQKGDIAEGYSVSREKKESFPLTVTSAQKNPTAFYLCASSISPGQTYNEQFFGPGTRLTVL.

This clonotype was seen only a few times. The rearrangement links TRBV24-1 to TRBJ1-5; tentative D call: TRBD1 (6 bases). The V gene lost 3 bases and the J gene lost 5 bases, with 7 bases spanning the gap. CDR3 length equals 13 residues. Germline CDR1 KGHDR, CDR2 SFDVKD. The CDR3 sequence is CATSDGQHQPQHF. The CDR3 DNA follows: TGTGCCACCAGTGATGGACAGCATCAGCCCCAGCATTTT.

There are a few counts of this clonotype. The chain employs TRBV7-9 and TRBJ2-1; 10 bases fit TRBD2. V lost 5 bases to trimming and J lost 0 bases; unmatched junction nucleotides: 4. The CDR3 is 16 amino acids. Per germline, CDR1 SEHNR and CDR2 FQNEAQ (reference sequence). CDR3 region: CASSPRLAGSYNEQFF. For the CDR3, the DNA is TGTGCCAGCAGCCCCCGACTAGCGGGCTCCTACAATGAGCAGTTCTTC.